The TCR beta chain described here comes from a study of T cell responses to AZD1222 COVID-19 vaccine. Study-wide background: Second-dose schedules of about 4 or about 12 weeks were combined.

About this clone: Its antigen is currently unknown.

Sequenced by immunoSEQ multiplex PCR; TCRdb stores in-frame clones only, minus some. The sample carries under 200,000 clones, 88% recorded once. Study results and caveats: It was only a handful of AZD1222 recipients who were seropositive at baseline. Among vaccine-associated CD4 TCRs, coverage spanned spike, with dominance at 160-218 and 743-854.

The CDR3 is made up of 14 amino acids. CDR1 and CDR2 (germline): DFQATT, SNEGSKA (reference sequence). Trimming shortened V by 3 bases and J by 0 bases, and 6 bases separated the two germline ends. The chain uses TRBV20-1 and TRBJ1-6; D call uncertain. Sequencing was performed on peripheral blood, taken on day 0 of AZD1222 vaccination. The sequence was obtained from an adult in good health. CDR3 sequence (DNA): TGCAGTGCTAGTCCGAGCTCCTATAATTCACCCCTCCACTTT. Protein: CSASPSSYNSPLHF.